The clone carrying this T cell receptor (beta chain) was counted once. The authors reverse transcribed roughly 0.5 to 1 ug RNA with random hexamers. Each CDR3 protein is one row after TCRdb ran MiXCR on the immunoSEQ multiplex PCR reads. The data show hundreds of thousands of distinct CDR3 sequences, approximately 92% seen once. The sample is drawn from a study of CD8 T cells in Susac syndrome. The clonotype was recovered from a human donor with multiple sclerosis. The material sequenced was CD4+ T cells from PBMCs.

The CDR3 spells CASSLDLAGPDTQYF. The CDR3 DNA sequence: TGTGCCAGCAGCTTGGACCTAGCGGGACCAGATACGCAGTATTTT. The rearrangement joins TRBV5-4 to TRBJ2-3; 9 nucleotides agree with TRBD2. Germline trimming cut 0 bases from V and 4 bases from J; bases unmatched to any gene: 3. There are 15 residues in the CDR3. Per the germline V gene, CDR1 is SGHNT and CDR2 is YYREEE (reference sequence). Supplemented by reference TRBV5-4 and TRBJ2-3, the full variable domain reads ETGVTQSPTHLIKTRGQQVTLRCSSQSGHNTVSWYQQALGQGPQFIFQYYREEENGRGNFPPRFSGLQFPNYSSELNVNALELDDSALYLCASSLDLAGPDTQYFGPGTRLTVL.